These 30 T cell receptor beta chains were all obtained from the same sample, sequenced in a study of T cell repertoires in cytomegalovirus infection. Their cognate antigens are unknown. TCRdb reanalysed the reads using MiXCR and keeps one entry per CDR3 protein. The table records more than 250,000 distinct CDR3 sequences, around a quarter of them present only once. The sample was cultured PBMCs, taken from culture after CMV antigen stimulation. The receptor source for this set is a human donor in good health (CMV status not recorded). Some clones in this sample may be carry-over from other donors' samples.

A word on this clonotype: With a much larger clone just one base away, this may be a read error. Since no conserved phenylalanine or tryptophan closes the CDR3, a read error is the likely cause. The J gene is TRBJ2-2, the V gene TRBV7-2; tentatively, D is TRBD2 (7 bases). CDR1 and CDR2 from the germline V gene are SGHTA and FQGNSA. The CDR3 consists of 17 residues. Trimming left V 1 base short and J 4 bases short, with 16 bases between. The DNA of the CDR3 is TGTGCCAGCAGCTTAGGGGGGGGCGGAACCTTCACCGGGGAGCTGTTTCTT. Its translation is CASSLGGGGTFTGELFL.

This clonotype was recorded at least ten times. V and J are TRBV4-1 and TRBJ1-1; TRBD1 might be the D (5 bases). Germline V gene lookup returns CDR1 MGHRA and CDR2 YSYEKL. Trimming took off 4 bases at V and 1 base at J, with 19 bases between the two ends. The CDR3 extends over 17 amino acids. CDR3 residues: CASSPILIGTGNTEAFF. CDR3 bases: TGCGCCAGCAGCCCTATTCTAATCGGGACGGGGAACACTGAAGCTTTCTTT.

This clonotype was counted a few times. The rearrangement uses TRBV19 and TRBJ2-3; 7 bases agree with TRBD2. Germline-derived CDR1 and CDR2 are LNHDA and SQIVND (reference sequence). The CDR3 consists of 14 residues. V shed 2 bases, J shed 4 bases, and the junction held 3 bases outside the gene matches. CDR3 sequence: CASSIRRGADTQYF. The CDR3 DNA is TGTGCCAGTAGTATACGTCGGGGGGCAGATACGCAGTATTTT. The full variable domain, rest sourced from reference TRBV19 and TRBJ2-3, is DGGITQSPKYLFRKEGQNVTLSCEQNLNHDAMYWYRQDPGQGLRLIYYSQIVNDFQKGDIAEGYSVSREKKESFPLTVTSAQKNPTAFYLCASSIRRGADTQYFGPGTRLTVL.

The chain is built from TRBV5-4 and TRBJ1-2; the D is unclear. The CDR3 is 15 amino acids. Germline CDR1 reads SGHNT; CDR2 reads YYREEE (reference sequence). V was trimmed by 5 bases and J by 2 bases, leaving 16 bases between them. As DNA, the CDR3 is TGTGCCAGCAGTGAGAACCTCAACGCGAACTATGGCTACACCTTC. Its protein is CASSENLNANYGYTF.

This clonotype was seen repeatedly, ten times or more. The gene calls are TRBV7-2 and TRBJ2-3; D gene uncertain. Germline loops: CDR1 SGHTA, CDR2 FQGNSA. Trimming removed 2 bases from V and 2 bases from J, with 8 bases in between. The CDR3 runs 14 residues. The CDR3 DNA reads TGTGCCAGCAGCTTAAGTAAGGCCACAGATACGCAGTATTTT. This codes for CASSLSKATDTQYF.

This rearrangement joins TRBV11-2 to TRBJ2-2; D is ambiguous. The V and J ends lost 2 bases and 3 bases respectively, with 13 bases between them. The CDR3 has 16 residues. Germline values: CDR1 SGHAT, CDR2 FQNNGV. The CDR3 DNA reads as TGTGCCAGCAGCTTAAACCCCCTAATTGACACCGGGGAGCTGTTTTTT. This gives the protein CASSLNPLIDTGELFF.

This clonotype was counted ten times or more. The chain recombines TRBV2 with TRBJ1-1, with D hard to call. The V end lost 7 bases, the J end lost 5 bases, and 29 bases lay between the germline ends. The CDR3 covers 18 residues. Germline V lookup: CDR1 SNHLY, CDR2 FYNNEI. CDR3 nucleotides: TGTGCCAGCAAGGAGAAACCGGGTGAGACTTCGGGGAATACTGAAGCTTTCTTT. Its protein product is CASKEKPGETSGNTEAFF.

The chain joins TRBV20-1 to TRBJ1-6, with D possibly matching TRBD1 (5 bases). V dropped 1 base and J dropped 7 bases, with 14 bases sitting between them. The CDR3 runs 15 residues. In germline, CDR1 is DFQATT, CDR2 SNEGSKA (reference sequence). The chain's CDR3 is CSARGTPGFNSPLHF. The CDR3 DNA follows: TGCAGTGCTAGAGGGACCCCAGGGTTCAATTCACCCCTCCACTTT.

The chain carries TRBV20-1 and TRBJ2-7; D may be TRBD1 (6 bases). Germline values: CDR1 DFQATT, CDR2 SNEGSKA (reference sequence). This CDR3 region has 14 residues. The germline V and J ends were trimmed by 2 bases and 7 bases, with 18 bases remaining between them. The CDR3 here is CSARNLVGAGEQYV. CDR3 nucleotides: TGCAGTGCTAGAAATTTAGTGGGGGCAGGGGAGCAGTACGTC.

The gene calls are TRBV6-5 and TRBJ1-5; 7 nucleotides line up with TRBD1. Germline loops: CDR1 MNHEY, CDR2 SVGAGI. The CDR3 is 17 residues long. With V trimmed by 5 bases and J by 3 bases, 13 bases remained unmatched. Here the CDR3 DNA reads TGTGCCAGCAGTCGGACGACCGGGACAGCAATCAATCAGCCCCAGCATTTT. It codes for CASSRTTGTAINQPQHF.

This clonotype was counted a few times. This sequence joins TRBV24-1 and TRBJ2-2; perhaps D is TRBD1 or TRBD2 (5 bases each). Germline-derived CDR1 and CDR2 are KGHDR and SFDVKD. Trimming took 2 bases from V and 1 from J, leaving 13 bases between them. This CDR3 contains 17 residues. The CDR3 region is CATSDSWVGENTGELFF. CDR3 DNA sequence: TGTGCCACCAGTGATTCCTGGGTGGGGGAGAACACCGGGGAGCTGTTTTTT.

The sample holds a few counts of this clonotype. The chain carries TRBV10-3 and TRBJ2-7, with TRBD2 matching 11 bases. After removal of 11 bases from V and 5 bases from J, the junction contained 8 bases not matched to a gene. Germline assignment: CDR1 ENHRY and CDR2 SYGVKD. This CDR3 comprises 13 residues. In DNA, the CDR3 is TGTGCCTCCAGGCTAGCGGGAGGCCACGAGCAGTACTTC. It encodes CASRLAGGHEQYF.

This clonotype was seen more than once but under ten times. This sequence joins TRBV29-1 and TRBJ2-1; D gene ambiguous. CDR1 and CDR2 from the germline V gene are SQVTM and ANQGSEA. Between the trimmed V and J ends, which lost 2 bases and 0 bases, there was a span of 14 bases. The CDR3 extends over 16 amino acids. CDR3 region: CSVENRRTYSYNEQFF. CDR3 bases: TGCAGCGTTGAAAATAGGAGAACCTACTCCTACAATGAGCAGTTCTTC.

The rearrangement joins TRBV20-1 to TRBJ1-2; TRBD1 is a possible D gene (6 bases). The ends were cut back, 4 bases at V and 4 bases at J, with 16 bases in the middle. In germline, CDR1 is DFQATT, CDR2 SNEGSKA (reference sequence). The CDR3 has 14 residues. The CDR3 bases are TGCAGTGCTAACCCGGGACAACAACTCTATGGCTACACCTTC. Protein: CSANPGQQLYGYTF.

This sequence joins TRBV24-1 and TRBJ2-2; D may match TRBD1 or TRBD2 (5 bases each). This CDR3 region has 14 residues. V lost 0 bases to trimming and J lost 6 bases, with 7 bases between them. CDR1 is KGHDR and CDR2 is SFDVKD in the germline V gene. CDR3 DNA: TGTGCCACCAGTGATTTGGTGGGACCCGGGGAGCTGTTTTTT. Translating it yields CATSDLVGPGELFF.

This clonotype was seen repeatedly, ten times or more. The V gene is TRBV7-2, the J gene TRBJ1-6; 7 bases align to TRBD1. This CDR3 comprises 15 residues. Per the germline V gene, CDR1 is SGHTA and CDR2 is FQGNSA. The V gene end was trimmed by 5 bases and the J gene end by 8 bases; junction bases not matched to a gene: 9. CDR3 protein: CASSPDRVTDSPLHF. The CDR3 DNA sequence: TGTGCCAGCAGCCCCGACAGGGTTACAGATTCACCCCTCCACTTT.

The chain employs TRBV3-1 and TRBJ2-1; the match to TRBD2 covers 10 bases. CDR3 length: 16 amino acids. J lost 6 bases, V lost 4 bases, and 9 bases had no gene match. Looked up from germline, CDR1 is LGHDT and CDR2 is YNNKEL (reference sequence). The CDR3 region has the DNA TGTGCCAGCAGCCGACTCGGGACTAGCGTAAGCAATGAGCAGTTCTTC. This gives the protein CASSRLGTSVSNEQFF.

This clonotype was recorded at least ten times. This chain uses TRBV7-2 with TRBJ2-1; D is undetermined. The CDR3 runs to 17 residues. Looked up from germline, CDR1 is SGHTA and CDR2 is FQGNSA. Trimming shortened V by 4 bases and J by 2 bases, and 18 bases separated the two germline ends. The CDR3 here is CASSSGLWRSTYNEQFF. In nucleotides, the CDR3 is TGTGCCAGCAGCTCAGGCCTTTGGCGGAGTACCTACAATGAGCAGTTCTTC.

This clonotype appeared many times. CDR3 amino acids: CSVEGAREANYGYTF. DNA of the CDR3: TGCAGCGTTGAAGGAGCCAGAGAAGCTAACTATGGCTACACCTTC. The V call is TRBV29-1, the J call TRBJ1-2, with D unclear. The V gene's germline CDR1 is SQVTM and CDR2 ANQGSEA. The CDR3 is made up of 15 amino acids. V dropped 1 base and J dropped 0 bases, with 12 bases sitting between them.

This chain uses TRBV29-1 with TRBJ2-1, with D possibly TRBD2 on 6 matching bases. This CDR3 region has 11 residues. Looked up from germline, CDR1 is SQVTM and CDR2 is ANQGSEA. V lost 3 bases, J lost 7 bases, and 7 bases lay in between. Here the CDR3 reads CSVDRGNEQFF. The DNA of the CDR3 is TGCAGCGTTGATCGGGGGAATGAGCAGTTCTTC.

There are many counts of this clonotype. The CDR3 region has the DNA TGTGCCAGCAGCTTACGAGGGACAACGACTCCCGAGCAGTACTTC. Translating gives CASSLRGTTTPEQYF. The chain couples TRBV7-8 to TRBJ2-7, with D maybe TRBD1 (6 bases). The CDR3 extends over 15 amino acids. Trimming cost V 2 bases and J 6 bases, with 17 bases left between them. Germline assignment: CDR1 SGHVS and CDR2 FQNEAQ.

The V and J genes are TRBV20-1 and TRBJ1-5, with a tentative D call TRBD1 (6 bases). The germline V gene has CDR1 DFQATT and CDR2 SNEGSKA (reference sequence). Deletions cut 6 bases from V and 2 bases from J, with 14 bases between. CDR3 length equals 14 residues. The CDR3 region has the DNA TGCAGTGCCAAGGTGAAGGGGGGCAATCAGCCCCAGCATTTT. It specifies CSAKVKGGNQPQHF.

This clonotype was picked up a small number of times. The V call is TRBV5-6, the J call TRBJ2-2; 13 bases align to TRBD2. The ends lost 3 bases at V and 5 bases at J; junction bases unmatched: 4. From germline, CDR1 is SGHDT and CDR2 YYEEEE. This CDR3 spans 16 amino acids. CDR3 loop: CASSWGTSGITGELFF. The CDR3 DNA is TGTGCCAGCAGCTGGGGGACTAGCGGGATAACCGGGGAGCTGTTTTTT.

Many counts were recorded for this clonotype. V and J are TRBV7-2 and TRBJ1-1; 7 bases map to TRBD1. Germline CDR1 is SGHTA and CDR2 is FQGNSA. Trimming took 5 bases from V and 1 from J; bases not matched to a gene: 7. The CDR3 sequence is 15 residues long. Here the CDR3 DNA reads TGTGCCAGCAGCCCCAGACAGGGCTCGAACACTGAAGCTTTCTTT. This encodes CASSPRQGSNTEAFF.

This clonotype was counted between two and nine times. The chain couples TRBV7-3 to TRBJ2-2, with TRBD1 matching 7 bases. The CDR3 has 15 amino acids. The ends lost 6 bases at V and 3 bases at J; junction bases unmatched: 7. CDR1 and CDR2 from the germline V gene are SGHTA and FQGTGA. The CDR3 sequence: CASSPTQGDTGELFF. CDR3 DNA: TGTGCCAGCAGTCCCACCCAGGGGGACACCGGGGAGCTGTTTTTT.

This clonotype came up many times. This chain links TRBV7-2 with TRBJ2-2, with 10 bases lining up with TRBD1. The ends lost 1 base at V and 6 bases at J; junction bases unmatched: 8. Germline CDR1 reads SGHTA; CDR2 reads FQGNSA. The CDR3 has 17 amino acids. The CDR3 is CASSLGSGQGRAGELFF. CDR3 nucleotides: TGTGCCAGCAGCTTAGGATCGGGACAGGGGAGGGCCGGGGAGCTGTTTTTT.

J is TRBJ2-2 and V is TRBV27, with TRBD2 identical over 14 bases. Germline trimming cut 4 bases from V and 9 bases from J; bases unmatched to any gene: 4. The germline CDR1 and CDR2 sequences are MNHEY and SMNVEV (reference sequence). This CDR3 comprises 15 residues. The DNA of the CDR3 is TGTGCCAGCAGTTCCGGGACTAGCGGGAGAAGGGAGCTGTTTTTT. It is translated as CASSSGTSGRRELFF.

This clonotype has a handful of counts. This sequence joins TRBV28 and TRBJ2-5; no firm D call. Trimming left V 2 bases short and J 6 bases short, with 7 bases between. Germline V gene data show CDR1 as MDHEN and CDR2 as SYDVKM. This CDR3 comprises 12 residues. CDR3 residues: CASSLPFKTQYF. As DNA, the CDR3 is TGTGCCAGCAGTTTACCCTTCAAGACCCAGTACTTC.

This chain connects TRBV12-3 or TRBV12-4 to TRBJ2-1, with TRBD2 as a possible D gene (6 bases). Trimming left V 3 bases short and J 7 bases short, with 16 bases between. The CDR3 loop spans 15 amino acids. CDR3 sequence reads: CASSFRRDGGNEQFF. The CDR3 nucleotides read TGTGCCAGCAGTTTCAGGCGCGACGGAGGGAATGAGCAGTTCTTC.

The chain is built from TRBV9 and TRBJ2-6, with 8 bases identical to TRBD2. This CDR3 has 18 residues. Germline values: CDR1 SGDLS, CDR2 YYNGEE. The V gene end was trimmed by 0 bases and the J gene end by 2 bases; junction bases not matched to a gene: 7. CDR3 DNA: TGTGCCAGCAGCGTAGCTCTCGGGAGGGCCGCTGGGGCCAACGTCCTGACTTTC. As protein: CASSVALGRAAGANVLTF.